Shown below are 15 T cell receptor beta chains from a single sample sequenced in a study of blood T cell repertoires in COVID-19. Here immunoSEQ multiplex PCR was the method, and the copy in TCRdb shows in-frame clones only, minus some. The sample shows around 200,000 clones, roughly nine tenths of them seen only once. Source material: peripheral blood. All receptors come from a man aged 40-50 years with active or convalescent COVID-19.

The chain's CDR3 is CASSWGQGSSGNTIYF. As DNA, the CDR3 is TGCGCCAGCAGCTGGGGACAGGGCTCCTCTGGAAACACCATATATTTT. The chain joins TRBV5-1 to TRBJ1-3; 9 bases match TRBD1. V gave up 3 bases and J gave up 0 bases; unmatched junction bases: 4. Germline V lookup: CDR1 SGHRS, CDR2 YFSETQ. The length of the CDR3 is 16 residues.

This clone has just one count. The V gene is TRBV21-1, the J gene TRBJ1-5. TRBV21-1 is a recognized pseudogene. This CDR3 is built from 15 residues. CDR3 protein: CASSKGSERGQPQHF. CDR3 nucleotides: TGTGCCAGCAGCAAAGGGTCGGAGCGGGGGCAGCCCCAGCATTTT.

This chain connects TRBV5-1 to TRBJ1-2; 7 positions match TRBD1. With V trimmed by 0 bases and J by 5 bases, 13 bases remained unmatched. The CDR3 runs 17 residues. Per the germline V gene, CDR1 is SGHRS and CDR2 is YFSETQ. CDR3: CASSLAAGGTRSYGYTF. CDR3 nucleotide sequence: TGCGCCAGCAGCTTGGCCGCAGGGGGGACGAGGTCGTATGGCTACACCTTC.

The chain has TRBV6-5 and TRBJ1-3, with no clear D. Germline values: CDR1 MNHEY, CDR2 SVGAGI. Trimming removed 6 bases at V and 0 bases at J, with 6 bases between. The CDR3 totals 13 residues. The CDR3 sequence: CASRSISGNTIYF. The CDR3 DNA follows: TGTGCCAGCAGGTCTATCTCTGGAAACACCATATATTTT.

The chain employs TRBV7-8 and TRBJ1-6; the match to TRBD1 covers 10 bases. The CDR3 has 14 residues. The V gene end was trimmed by 2 bases and the J gene end by 9 bases; junction bases not matched to a gene: 1. CDR1 is SGHVS and CDR2 is FQNEAQ in the germline V gene. CDR3: CASSLRTGGSPLHF. DNA for the CDR3: TGTGCCAGCAGCTTAAGGACAGGGGGTTCACCCCTCCACTTT.

The genes are TRBV6-5 and TRBJ2-1, with TRBD2 as a possible D gene (5 bases). V was cut by 5 bases and J by 9 bases, with 20 bases left in between. This CDR3 has 15 amino acids. Per the germline V gene, CDR1 is MNHEY and CDR2 is SVGAGI. CDR3 region: CASSSNGLVHGEQFF. As DNA, the CDR3 is TGTGCCAGCAGTAGCAACGGACTTGTCCATGGTGAGCAGTTCTTC.

This clone appeared a few times. CDR3 sequence (DNA): TGTGCCAGCAACAGGGTCTACGAGCAGTACTTC. It is translated as CASNRVYEQYF. This chain joins TRBV2 and TRBJ2-7; D perhaps matches TRBD1 (6 bases). This CDR3 comprises 11 residues. Germline assignment: CDR1 SNHLY and CDR2 FYNNEI. V gave up 7 bases and J gave up 3 bases, with 7 bases separating them.

The chain combines TRBV5-1 with TRBJ2-2, with 12 bases fitting TRBD2. Per germline, CDR1 SGHRS and CDR2 YFSETQ. Germline trimming cut 4 bases from V and 0 bases from J; bases unmatched to any gene: 7. This CDR3 has 18 amino acids. The CDR3 reads CASSLWTSGISNTGELFF. CDR3 DNA: TGCGCCAGCAGCCTATGGACTAGCGGGATTTCGAACACCGGGGAGCTGTTTTTT.

This chain links TRBV28 with TRBJ1-5; the match to TRBD1 covers 10 bases. V shed 3 bases, J shed 5 bases, and the junction held 4 bases outside the gene matches. This CDR3 is 15 amino acids long. Germline values: CDR1 MDHEN, CDR2 SYDVKM. As DNA, the CDR3 is TGTGCCAGCAGTTTGGGGGGACAGGGGTATCAGCCCCAGCATTTT. Its protein is CASSLGGQGYQPQHF. Using reference TRBV28 and TRBJ1-5 for the parts outside the CDR3, the full variable domain is DVKVTQSSRYLVKRTGEKVFLECVQDMDHENMFWYRQDPGLGLRLIYFSYDVKMKEKGDIPEGYSVSREKKERFSLILESASTNQTSMYLCASSLGGQGYQPQHFGDGTRLSIL.

This clone was seen once. The V call is TRBV30, the J call TRBJ1-2, with D uncertain. The CDR3 runs 12 residues. V lost 2 bases and J 3 bases, leaving 7 bases between the germline ends. The V gene's germline CDR1 is GTSNPN and CDR2 SVGIG (reference sequence). The CDR3 coding sequence is TGTGCCTGGAGTTTGGGCGACTATGGCTACACCTTC. Translating it yields CAWSLGDYGYTF.

The chain recombines TRBV7-8 with TRBJ1-5; TRBD1 aligns across 10 bases. J was trimmed by 6 bases and V by 5 bases; bases with no gene match: 4. The germline gives CDR1 SGHVS, CDR2 FQNEAQ. The CDR3 contains 14 residues. CDR3 residues: CASSPTGGGQPQHF. The CDR3 nucleotides read TGTGCCAGCAGCCCGACAGGGGGCGGTCAGCCCCAGCATTTT. The full variable domain, rest sourced from reference TRBV7-8 and TRBJ1-5, is GAGVSQSPRYKVAKRGQDVALRCDPISGHVSLFWYQQALGQGPEFLTYFQNEAQLDKSGLPSDRFFAERPEGSVSTLKIQRTQQEDSAVYLCASSPTGGGQPQHFGDGTRLSIL.

J is TRBJ1-1 and V is TRBV18; a weak D match, TRBD1 (5 bases). Trimming took 0 bases from V and 5 from J, leaving 13 bases between them. The germline CDR1 and CDR2 sequences are KGHSH and LQKENI. This CDR3 region has 15 residues. The CDR3 nucleotides read TGTGCCAGCTCACCACCTAACGGGGGGTGGACTGAAGCTTTCTTT. Its translation is CASSPPNGGWTEAFF.

The chain is built from TRBV5-1 and TRBJ1-4; D remains unclear. The CDR3 is made up of 14 amino acids. V lost 6 bases and J lost 0, with 9 bases in between. The germline CDR1 and CDR2 sequences are SGHRS and YFSETQ. DNA for the CDR3: TGCGCCAGCACCGACACGGCAACTAATGAAAAACTGTTTTTT. This gives the protein CASTDTATNEKLFF.

The chain recombines TRBV27 with TRBJ2-2; 8 nucleotides line up with TRBD1. Germline V lookup: CDR1 MNHEY, CDR2 SMNVEV (reference sequence). V gave up 6 bases and J gave up 4 bases; unmatched junction bases: 7. This CDR3 contains 15 residues. The CDR3 bases are TGTGCCAGCAGCCTTGGACAGGGATTCACCGGGGAGCTGTTTTTT. Protein product: CASSLGQGFTGELFF.

This clone was seen a single time. The V call is TRBV28, the J call TRBJ2-7, with TRBD1 identical over 11 bases. The CDR3 extends over 16 amino acids. The V gene's germline CDR1 is MDHEN and CDR2 SYDVKM. The ends lost 1 base at V and 6 bases at J; junction bases unmatched: 8. The CDR3 region has the DNA TGTGCCAGCAGTTTATTGTCAGGGACAGGGGGAGGCGAGCAGTACTTC. Translation: CASSLLSGTGGGEQYF.